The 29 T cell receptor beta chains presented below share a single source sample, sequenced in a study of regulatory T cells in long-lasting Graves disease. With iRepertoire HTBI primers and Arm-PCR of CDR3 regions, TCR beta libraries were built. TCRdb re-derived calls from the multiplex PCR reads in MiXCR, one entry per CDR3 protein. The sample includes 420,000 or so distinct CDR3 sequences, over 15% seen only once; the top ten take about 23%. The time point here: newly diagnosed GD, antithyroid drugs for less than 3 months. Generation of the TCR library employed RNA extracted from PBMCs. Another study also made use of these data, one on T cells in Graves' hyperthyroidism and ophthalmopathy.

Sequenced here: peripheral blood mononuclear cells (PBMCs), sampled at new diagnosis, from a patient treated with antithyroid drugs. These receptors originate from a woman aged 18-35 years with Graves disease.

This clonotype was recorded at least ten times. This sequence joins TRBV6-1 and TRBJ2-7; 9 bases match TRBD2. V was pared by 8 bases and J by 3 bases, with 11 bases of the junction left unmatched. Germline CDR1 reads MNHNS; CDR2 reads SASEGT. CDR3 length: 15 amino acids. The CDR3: CASAIAGERYYEQYF. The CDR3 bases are TGTGCCAGCGCTATAGCGGGAGAGAGATACTACGAGCAGTACTTC.

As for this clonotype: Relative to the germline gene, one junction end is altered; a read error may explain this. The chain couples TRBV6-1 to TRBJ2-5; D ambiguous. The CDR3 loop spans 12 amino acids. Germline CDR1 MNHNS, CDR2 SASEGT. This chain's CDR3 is CASTPEQETQYF. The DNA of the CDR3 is TGCGCCAGCACGCCGGAACAAGAGACCCAGTACTTC.

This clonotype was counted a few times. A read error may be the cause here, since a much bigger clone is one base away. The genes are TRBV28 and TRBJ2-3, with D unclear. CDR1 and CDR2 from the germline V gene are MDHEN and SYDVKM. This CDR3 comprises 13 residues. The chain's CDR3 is CANSIESTDTQYF. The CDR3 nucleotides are TGTGCCAACAGTATCGAGAGCACAGATACGCAGTATTTT.

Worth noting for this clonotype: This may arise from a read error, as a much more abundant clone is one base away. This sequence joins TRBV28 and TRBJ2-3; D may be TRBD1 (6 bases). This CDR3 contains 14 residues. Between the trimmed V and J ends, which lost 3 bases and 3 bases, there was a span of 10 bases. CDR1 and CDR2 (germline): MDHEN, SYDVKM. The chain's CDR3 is CASSFGRGTDTQYF. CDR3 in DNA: TGTGCCAGCAGTTTCGGCAGGGGTACAGATACGCAGTATTTT.

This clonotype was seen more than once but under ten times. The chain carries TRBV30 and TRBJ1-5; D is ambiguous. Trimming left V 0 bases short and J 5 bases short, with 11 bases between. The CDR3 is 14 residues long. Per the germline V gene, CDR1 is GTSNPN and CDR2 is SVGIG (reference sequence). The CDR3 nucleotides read TGTGCCTGGAGTGTAGAAGGGATTTATCAGCCCCAGCATTTT. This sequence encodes CAWSVEGIYQPQHF.

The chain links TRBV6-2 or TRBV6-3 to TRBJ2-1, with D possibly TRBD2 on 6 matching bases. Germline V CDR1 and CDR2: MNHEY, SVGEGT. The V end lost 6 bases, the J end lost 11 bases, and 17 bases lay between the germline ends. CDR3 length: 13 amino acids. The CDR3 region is CASSLTPRDKQFF. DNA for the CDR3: TGTGCCAGCAGCTTAACGCCGCGGGATAAGCAGTTCTTC.

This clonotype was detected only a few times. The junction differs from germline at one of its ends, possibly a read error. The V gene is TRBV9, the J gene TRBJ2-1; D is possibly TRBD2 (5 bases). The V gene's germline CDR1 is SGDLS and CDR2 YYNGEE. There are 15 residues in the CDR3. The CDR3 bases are TGTGCCAGCAGCGGGAGCGGAAGCTCCCACAATGAGCAGTTCTTC. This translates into CASSGSGSSHNEQFF.

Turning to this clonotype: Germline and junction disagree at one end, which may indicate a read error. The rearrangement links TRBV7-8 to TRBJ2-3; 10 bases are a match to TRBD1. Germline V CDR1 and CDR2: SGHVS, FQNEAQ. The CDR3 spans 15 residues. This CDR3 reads CASRDRGIKTDTQDF. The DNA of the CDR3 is TGTGCCAGCAGGGACAGGGGGATTAAAACAGATACGCAGGATTTT.

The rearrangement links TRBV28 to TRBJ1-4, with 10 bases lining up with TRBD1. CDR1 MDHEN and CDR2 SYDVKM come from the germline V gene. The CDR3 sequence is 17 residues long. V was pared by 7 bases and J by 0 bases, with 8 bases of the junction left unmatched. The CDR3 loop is CASTPPGQGSTNEKLFF. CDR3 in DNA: TGTGCCAGCACTCCTCCGGGACAGGGGTCAACTAATGAAAAACTGTTTTTT.

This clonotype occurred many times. This CDR3 reads CASSPSGRWNEQFF. In DNA, the CDR3 is TGTGCCAGCAGCCCTAGCGGGAGGTGGAATGAGCAGTTCTTC. V usage is TRBV6-2 or TRBV6-3 and J usage is TRBJ2-1; TRBD2 agrees at 11 bases. The CDR3 is made up of 14 amino acids. The junction had 5 bases not matched to a gene; V was cut back by 6 bases and J by 7 bases. From germline, CDR1 is MNHEY and CDR2 SVGEGT.

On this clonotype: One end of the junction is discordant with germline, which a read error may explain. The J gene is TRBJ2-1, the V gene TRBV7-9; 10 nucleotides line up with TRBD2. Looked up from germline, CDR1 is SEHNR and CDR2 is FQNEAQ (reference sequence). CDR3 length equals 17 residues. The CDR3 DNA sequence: TGTGCCAGCAGCTCCACACTAGCGGGGAACTCCTACAATGAGCTGTTCTTC. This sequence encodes CASSSTLAGNSYNELFF. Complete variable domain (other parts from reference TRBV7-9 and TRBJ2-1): DTGVSQNPRHKITKRGQNVTFRCDPISEHNRLYWYRQTLGQGPEFLTYFQNEAQLEKSRLLSDRFSAERPKGSFSTLEIQRTEQGDSAMYLCASSSTLAGNSYNELFFGPGTRLTVL.

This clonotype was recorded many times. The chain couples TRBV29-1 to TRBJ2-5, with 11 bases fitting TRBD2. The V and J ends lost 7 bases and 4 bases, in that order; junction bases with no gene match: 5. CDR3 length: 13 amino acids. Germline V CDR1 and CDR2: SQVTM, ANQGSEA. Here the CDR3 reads CSGSLAGAETQYF. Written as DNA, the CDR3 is TGCAGCGGATCACTAGCGGGAGCAGAGACCCAGTACTTC.

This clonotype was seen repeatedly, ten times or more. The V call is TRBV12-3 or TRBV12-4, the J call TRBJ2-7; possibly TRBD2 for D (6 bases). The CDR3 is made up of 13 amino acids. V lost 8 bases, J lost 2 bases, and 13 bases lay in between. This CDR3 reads CASAPPGAYEQYF. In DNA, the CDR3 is TGTGCCAGCGCCCCGCCGGGGGCCTACGAGCAGTACTTC.

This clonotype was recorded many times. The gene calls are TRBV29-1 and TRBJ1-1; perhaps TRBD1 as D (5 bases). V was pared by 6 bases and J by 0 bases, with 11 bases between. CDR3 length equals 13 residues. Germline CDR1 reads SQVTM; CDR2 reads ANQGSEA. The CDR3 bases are TGCAGCGTCAGCCCAGGGATGAACACTGAAGCTTTCTTT. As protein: CSVSPGMNTEAFF.

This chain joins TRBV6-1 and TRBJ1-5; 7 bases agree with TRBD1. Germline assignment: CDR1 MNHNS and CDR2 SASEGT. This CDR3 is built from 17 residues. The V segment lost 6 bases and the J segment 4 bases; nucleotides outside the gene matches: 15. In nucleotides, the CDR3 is TGTGCCAGCAGCCCTCAACTCCCAGGGGGAAAAAATCAGCCCCAGCATTTT. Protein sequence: CASSPQLPGGKNQPQHF.

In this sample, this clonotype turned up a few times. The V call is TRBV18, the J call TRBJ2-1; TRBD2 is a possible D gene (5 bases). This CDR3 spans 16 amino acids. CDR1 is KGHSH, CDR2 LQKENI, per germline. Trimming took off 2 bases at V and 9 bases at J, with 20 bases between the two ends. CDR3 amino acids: CASSPTPREISAEQFF. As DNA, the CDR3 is TGTGCCAGCTCACCAACGCCGAGGGAAATATCCGCTGAGCAGTTCTTC.

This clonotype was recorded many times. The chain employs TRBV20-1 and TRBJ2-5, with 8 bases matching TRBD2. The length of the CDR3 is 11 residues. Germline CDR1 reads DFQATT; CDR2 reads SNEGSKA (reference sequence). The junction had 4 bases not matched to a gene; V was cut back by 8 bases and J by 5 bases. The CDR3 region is CSPRGGETQYF. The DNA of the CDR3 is TGCAGTCCACGGGGGGGGGAGACCCAGTACTTC.

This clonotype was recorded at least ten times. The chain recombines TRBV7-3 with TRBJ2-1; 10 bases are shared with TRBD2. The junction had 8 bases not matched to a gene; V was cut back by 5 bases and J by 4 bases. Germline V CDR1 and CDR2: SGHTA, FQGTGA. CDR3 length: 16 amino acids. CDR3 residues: CASSPHGLADYNEQFF. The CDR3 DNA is TGTGCCAGCAGCCCCCACGGACTAGCGGATTACAATGAGCAGTTCTTC.

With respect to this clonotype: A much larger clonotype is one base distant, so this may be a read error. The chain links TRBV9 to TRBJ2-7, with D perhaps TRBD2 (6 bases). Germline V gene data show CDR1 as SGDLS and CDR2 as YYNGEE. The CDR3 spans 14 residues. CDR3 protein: CASSPRLEVYEHYF. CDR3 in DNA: TGTGCCAGCAGCCCACGACTAGAAGTCTACGAGCACTACTTC. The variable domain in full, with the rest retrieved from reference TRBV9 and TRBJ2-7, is DSGVTQTPKHLITATGQRVTLRCSPRSGDLSVYWYQQSLDQGLQFLIQYYNGEERAKGNILERFSAQQFPDLHSELNLSSLELGDSALYFCASSPRLEVYEHYFGPGTRLTVT.

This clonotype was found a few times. The CDR3 region has the DNA TGTGCCAGCAGCCAAGGCGGCATGGGGCCTAACACTGAAGCTTTCTTT. Its translation is CASSQGGMGPNTEAFF. The chain carries TRBV14 and TRBJ1-1, with a possible D match to TRBD1 (5 bases). Germline V gives CDR1 SGHDN, CDR2 FVKESK. The V gene lost 1 base and the J gene lost 2 bases, with 14 bases spanning the gap. The CDR3 consists of 16 residues.

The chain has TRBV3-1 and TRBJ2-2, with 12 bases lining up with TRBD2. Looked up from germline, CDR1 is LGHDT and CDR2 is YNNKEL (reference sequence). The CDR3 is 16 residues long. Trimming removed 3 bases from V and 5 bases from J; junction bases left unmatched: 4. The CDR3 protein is CASSHGLAGGTGELFF. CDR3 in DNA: TGTGCCAGCAGCCACGGGCTAGCGGGAGGGACCGGGGAGCTGTTTTTT.

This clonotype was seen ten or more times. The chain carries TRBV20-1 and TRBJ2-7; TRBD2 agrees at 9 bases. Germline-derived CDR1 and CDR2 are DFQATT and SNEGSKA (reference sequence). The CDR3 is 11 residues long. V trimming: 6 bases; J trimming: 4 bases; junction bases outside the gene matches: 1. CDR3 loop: CSASGRYEQYF. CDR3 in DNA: TGCAGTGCCAGCGGGAGGTACGAGCAGTACTTC.

For the CDR3, the DNA is TGTGCCAGTAGTATAGAACTTCCCGGGACTAGCGGGAGTCCCGGGGAGCTGTTTTTT. Translation gives CASSIELPGTSGSPGELFF. The chain carries TRBV19 and TRBJ2-2; TRBD2 matches at 14 bases. J gave up 6 bases and V 0 bases, and 9 bases lay outside the gene matches. Germline V gene data show CDR1 as LNHDA and CDR2 as SQIVND (reference sequence). The CDR3 is made up of 19 amino acids.

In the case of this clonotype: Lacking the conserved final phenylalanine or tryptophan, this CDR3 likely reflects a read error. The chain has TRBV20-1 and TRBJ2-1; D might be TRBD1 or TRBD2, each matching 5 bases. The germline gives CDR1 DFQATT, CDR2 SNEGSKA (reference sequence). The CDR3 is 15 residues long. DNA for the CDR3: TGCAGTGCTAGAGTTTATAGGGACGCTTACAATGGGCAGTTCGTC. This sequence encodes CSARVYRDAYNGQFV.

This CDR3 is CSAKLAGEPQETQYF. In DNA, the CDR3 is TGCAGTGCAAAACTAGCGGGAGAGCCCCAAGAGACCCAGTACTTC. V gene TRBV20-1 combines with J gene TRBJ2-5; 11 bases fit TRBD2. Trimming cost V 6 bases and J 1 base; bases outside gene matches: 7. The CDR3 totals 15 residues. Germline CDR1 is DFQATT and CDR2 is SNEGSKA (reference sequence).

The CDR3 region is CASSLETMPSYEQYF. The CDR3 DNA reads TGTGCCAGCAGCCTCGAAACTATGCCCTCCTACGAGCAGTACTTC. The chain employs TRBV5-4 and TRBJ2-7; unclear D gene. V was clipped by 4 bases and J by 0 bases, with 14 bases between them. The CDR3 extends over 15 amino acids. Germline V CDR1 and CDR2: SGHNT, YYREEE (reference sequence).

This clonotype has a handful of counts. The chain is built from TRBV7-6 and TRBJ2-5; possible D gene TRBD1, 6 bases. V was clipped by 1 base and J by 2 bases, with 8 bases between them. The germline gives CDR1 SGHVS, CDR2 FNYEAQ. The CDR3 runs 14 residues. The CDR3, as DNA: TGTGCCAGCAGCTTAGAAAGGGGGCAAGAGACCCAGTACTTC. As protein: CASSLERGQETQYF.

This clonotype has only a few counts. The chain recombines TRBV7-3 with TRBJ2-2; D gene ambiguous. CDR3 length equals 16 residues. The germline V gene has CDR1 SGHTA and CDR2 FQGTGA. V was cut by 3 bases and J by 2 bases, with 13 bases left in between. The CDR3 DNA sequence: TGTGCCAGCAGCTTTTACAGCACATATAACACCGGGGAGCTGTTTTTT. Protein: CASSFYSTYNTGELFF.

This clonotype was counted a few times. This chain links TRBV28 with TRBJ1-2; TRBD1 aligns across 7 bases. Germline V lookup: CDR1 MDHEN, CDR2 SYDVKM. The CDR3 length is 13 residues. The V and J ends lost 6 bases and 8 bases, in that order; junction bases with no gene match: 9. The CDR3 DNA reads TGTGCCAGCAGAGGTACAGGGGCCACCGGCTACACCTTC. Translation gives CASRGTGATGYTF.